The clone carrying this T cell receptor beta chain is a singleton in its sample. Its antigen is not identified. The CDR3 length is 15 residues. Germline CDR1 reads SNHLY; CDR2 reads FYNNEI. V lost 6 bases to trimming and J lost 7 bases, with 19 bases between them. These data belong to a study of T cells in localized non-small cell lung cancer. Study findings and constraints: Adjacent lung exhibited a median of 57 among the 100 most abundant tumor clones. Exceeding tumor, uninvolved adjacent lung had the highest T cell clonality.

Using immunoSEQ multiplex PCR, the repertoire was profiled, and TCRdb retains in-frame clones only, with some absent. The sample has 64,000 or so clones; about nine tenths are singletons. This material consisted of peripheral blood, taken before any cancer treatment. The chain joins TRBV2 to TRBJ1-5; no reliable D call. The TCR comes from a woman aged 35-75 years with stage I lung adenocarcinoma. DNA for the CDR3: TGTGCCAGCAGCTTGGGTCCCTTTCAGAGGCAGCCCCAGCATTTT. Its protein is CASSLGPFQRQPQHF.